This T cell receptor beta chain stems from a study of shared clonotypes between healthy human individuals. Produced via immunoSEQ multiplex PCR; TCRdb's table is partial and in-frame only. The repertoire holds over a million clones, with around 95% as singletons. Germline CDR1 is MRHNA and CDR2 is SNTAGT. The CDR3 sequence is 13 residues long. V gave up 3 bases and J gave up 6 bases; unmatched junction bases: 4. The material sequenced was naive CD4+ T cells sorted from blood. As for subset: CD45RA+ positively selected. This TCR was sampled from a man younger than 40 in good health. The chain joins TRBV6-4 to TRBJ2-7; TRBD1 aligns across 8 bases. CDR3 in DNA: TGTGCCAGCAGTGAAGGCAGGGGGCGCGAGCAGTACTTC. Amino acids: CASSEGRGREQYF.